One and the same sample provided the 14 T cell receptor beta chains below, sequenced in a study of vaccination effects on CD4 cells after COVID-19. The antigens of these receptors remain unknown. Antigen-specific CD4+ T cells expanded by the ViraFEST assay with viral peptide pools were then sequenced. With nine to eleven days of culture completed, CD4+ T cells were isolated. Previously uninfected by SARS-CoV-2, the vaccine recipients also showed negative nucleocapsid antibodies. Profiling relied on immunoSEQ multiplex PCR, and the TCRdb table lists in-frame clones only, not all of them. The repertoire has about 22,000 clones, roughly four fifths of them found once; the top ten carry 15% to 20%. The specimen was CD4+ T cells from PBMCs cultured with HCoV-NL63 spike peptides, collected before COVID-19 vaccination. These TCRs come from a human donor who received a COVID-19 vaccine.

The chain is built from TRBV2 and TRBJ1-5; weak D call: TRBD1 (6 bases). The CDR3 spans 16 residues. Germline CDR1 SNHLY, CDR2 FYNNEI. V shed 4 bases and J shed 0 bases, with 13 bases lying between them. The CDR3 DNA sequence: TGTGCCAGCAGTGGCAGGGGCGGCCTTAGCAATCAGCCCCAGCATTTT. Protein sequence: CASSGRGGLSNQPQHF. Together with reference TRBV2 and TRBJ1-5, the CDR3 gives the full variable domain: EPEVTQTPSHQVTQMGQEVILRCVPISNHLYFYWYRQILGQKVEFLVSFYNNEISEKSEIFDDQFSVERPDGSNFTLKIRSTKLEDSAMYFCASSGRGGLSNQPQHFGDGTRLSIL.

V and J are TRBV5-4 and TRBJ2-3; D call uncertain. V lost 4 bases, J lost 6 bases, and 15 bases lay in between. Germline V CDR1 and CDR2: SGHNT, YYREEE (reference sequence). The CDR3 spans 14 residues. The CDR3 loop is CASSTVDSRDTQYF. Written as DNA, the CDR3 is TGTGCCAGCAGCACTGTCGATAGCAGGGATACGCAGTATTTT.

V usage is TRBV7-8 and J usage is TRBJ2-3; D is uncertain. Per germline, CDR1 SGHVS and CDR2 FQNEAQ. Trimming removed 6 bases at V and 0 bases at J, with 7 bases between. This CDR3 spans 13 amino acids. CDR3 in DNA: TGTGCCAGCAGACAGACTAGCACAGATACGCAGTATTTT. Translated, it gives CASRQTSTDTQYF.

The genes are TRBV7-6 and TRBJ2-3, with TRBD2 identical over 10 bases. Germline V gene sequence: CDR1 SGHVS, CDR2 FNYEAQ. The trim removed 0 bases at V and 4 bases at J, leaving 4 bases unmatched. The CDR3 sequence is 16 residues long. The CDR3: CASSLATSGIPDTQYF. The DNA of the CDR3 is TGTGCCAGCAGCTTAGCTACTAGCGGGATCCCAGATACGCAGTATTTT.

This clone was observed a single time. The CDR3 sequence is CASSNEGPYNEQFF. The CDR3 DNA reads TGTGCCAGTAGTAACGAGGGCCCTTACAATGAGCAGTTCTTC. The chain couples TRBV19 to TRBJ2-1; weak D call: TRBD2 (5 bases). Germline values: CDR1 LNHDA, CDR2 SQIVND (reference sequence). CDR3 size: 14 residues. Trimming took off 4 bases at V and 4 bases at J, with 11 bases between the two ends.

The chain carries TRBV6-2 or TRBV6-3 and TRBJ1-1; the D gene is possibly TRBD1 (5 bases). CDR3 length: 13 residues. V lost 2 bases, J lost 5 bases, and 9 bases lay in between. Germline CDR1 and CDR2: MNHEY and SVGEGT. CDR3 DNA: TGTGCCAGCAGTTACGATTGGGGGACTGAAGCTTTCTTT. Translating it yields CASSYDWGTEAFF.

This chain connects TRBV10-3 to TRBJ2-7, with no clear D. The CDR3 is 16 amino acids. CDR1 is ENHRY, CDR2 SYGVKD, per germline. V lost 3 bases and J lost 3, with 18 bases in between. CDR3 bases: TGTGCCATCAGTGACCCGTCGGATAGTAAGGTCTACGAGCAGTACTTC. Its translation: CAISDPSDSKVYEQYF.

The chain has TRBV7-2 and TRBJ2-3; maybe TRBD2 (6 bases). The CDR3 consists of 17 residues. Germline CDR1 SGHTA, CDR2 FQGNSA. Trimming left V 0 bases short and J 1 base short, with 14 bases between. CDR3 nucleotides: TGTGCCAGCAGCTTAGCGTCCGGGGGTAGTGGCACAGATACGCAGTATTTT. Translated: CASSLASGGSGTDTQYF.

This sequence joins TRBV6-5 and TRBJ1-3; no reliable D call. The V end was cut by 5 bases, the J end by 4 bases, with 6 bases between. The CDR3 sequence is 12 residues long. Germline V gives CDR1 MNHEY, CDR2 SVGAGI. The CDR3: CASSNGGNTIYF. CDR3 nucleotides: TGTGCCAGCAGTAACGGGGGAAACACCATATATTTT.

V is TRBV5-1 and J is TRBJ2-2; 7 bases agree with TRBD1. This CDR3 comprises 15 residues. Trimming cost V 4 bases and J 5 bases; bases outside gene matches: 8. Germline values: CDR1 SGHRS, CDR2 YFSETQ. As DNA, the CDR3 is TGCGCCAGCAGCCCCCGGGACAGCTGGACCGGGGAGCTGTTTTTT. This gives the protein CASSPRDSWTGELFF.

This clone has more than one count but fewer than ten. The chain has TRBV4-3 and TRBJ2-3; the D gene is possibly TRBD1 (5 bases). CDR1 and CDR2 (germline): LGHNA, YSLEER. V was clipped by 3 bases and J by 0 bases, with 16 bases between them. The CDR3 length is 17 residues. The chain's CDR3 is CASSHTTASLSTDTQYF. The CDR3 nucleotides read TGCGCCAGCAGCCACACGACAGCCTCTCTTAGCACAGATACGCAGTATTTT.

This rearrangement joins TRBV5-1 to TRBJ2-2, with 11 positions matching TRBD2. The CDR3 loop spans 18 amino acids. Germline-derived CDR1 and CDR2 are SGHRS and YFSETQ. After removal of 2 bases from V and 4 bases from J, the junction contained 10 bases not matched to a gene. For the CDR3, the DNA is TGCGCCAGCAGCTTAGGGATGGCTAGCGGGAGGTTCACCGGGGAGCTGTTTTTT. This translates into CASSLGMASGRFTGELFF.

This rearrangement joins TRBV30 to TRBJ1-2; the D is unclear. CDR3 length equals 15 residues. The germline CDR1 and CDR2 sequences are GTSNPN and SVGIG (reference sequence). Trimming shortened V by 4 bases and J by 0 bases, and 15 bases separated the two germline ends. The CDR3 spells CAWITSGLANYGYTF. As DNA, the CDR3 is TGTGCCTGGATAACATCCGGGTTGGCTAACTATGGCTACACCTTC.

The V call is TRBV3-1 (or the pseudogene TRBV3-2), the J call TRBJ2-7; D may be TRBD1 or TRBD2 (5 bases each). The CDR3 spans 18 residues. CDR1 and CDR2 from the germline V gene are LGHDT and YNNKEL (reference sequence). V was cut by 1 base and J by 0 bases, with 19 bases left in between. CDR3 DNA: TGTGCCAGCAGCCAAGCCCTACCCACCGGGACGGGCTCCTACGAGCAGTACTTC. Its protein is CASSQALPTGTGSYEQYF.